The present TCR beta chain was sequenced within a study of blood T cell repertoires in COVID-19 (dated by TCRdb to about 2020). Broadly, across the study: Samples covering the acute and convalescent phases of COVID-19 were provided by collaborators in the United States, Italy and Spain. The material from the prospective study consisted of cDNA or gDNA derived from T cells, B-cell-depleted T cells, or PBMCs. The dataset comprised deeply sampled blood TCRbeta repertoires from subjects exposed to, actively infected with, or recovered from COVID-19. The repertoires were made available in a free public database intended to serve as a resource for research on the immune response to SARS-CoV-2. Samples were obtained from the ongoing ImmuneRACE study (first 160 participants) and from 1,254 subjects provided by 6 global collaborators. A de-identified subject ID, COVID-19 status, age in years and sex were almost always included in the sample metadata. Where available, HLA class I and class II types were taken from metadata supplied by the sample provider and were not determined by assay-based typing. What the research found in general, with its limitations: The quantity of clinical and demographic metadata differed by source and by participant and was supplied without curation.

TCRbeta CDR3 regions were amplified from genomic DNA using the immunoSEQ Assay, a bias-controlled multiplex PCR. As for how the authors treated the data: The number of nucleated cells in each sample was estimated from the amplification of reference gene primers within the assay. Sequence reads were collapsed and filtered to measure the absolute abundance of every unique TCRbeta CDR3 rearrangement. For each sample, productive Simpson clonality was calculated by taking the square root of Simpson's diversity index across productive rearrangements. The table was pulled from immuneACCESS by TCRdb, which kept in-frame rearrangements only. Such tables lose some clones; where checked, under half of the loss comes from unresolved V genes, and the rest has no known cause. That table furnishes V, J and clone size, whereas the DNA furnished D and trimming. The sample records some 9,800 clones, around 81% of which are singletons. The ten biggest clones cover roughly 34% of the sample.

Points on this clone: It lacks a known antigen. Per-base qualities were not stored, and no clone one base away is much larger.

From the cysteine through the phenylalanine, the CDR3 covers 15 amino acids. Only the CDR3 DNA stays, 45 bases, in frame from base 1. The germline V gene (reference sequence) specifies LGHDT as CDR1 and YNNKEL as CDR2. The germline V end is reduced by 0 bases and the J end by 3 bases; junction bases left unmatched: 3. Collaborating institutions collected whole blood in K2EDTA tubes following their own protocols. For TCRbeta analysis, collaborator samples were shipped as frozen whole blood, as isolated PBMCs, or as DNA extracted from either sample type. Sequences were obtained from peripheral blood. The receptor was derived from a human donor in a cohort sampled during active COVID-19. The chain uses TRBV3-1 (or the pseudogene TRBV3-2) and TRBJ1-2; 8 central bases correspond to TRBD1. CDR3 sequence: CASSQDLDRDYGYTF. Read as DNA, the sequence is TGTGCCAGCAGCCAAGATCTGGACAGGGACTATGGCTACACCTTC.